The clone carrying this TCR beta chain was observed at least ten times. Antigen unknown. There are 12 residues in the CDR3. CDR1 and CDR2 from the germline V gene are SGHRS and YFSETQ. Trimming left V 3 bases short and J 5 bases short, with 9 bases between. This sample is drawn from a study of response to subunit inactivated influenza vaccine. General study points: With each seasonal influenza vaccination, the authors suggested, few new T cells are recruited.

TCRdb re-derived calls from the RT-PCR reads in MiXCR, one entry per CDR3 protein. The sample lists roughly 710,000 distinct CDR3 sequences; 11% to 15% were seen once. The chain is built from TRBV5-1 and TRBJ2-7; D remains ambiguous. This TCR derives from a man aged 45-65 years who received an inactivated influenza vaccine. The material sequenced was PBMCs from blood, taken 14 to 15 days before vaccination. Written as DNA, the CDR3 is TGCGCCAGCAGCTCCGGGTTGGACGAGCAGTACTTC. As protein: CASSSGLDEQYF.